The following is a TCR beta chain sequence with its context. It lacks a known antigen. No per-base quality is available; no much larger clone lies one base away. This entry is derived from a study of blood T cell repertoires in COVID-19 (TCRdb year 2020). At the level of the whole study: The collaborator samples originated in the United States, Italy and Spain and spanned the acute and convalescent phases of COVID-19. The material from the prospective study consisted of cDNA or gDNA derived from T cells, B-cell-depleted T cells, or PBMCs. The dataset comprised deeply sampled blood TCRbeta repertoires from subjects exposed to, actively infected with, or recovered from COVID-19. A freely available public database, intended as a resource for researchers studying the immune response to SARS-CoV-2, is where the repertoires were released. Samples came from the ongoing ImmuneRACE study (first 160 participants) plus 1,254 subjects from 6 global collaborators. The sample metadata nearly always contained a de-identified subject ID, COVID-19 status, age in years and sex. Where available, HLA class I and class II types were obtained from metadata supplied by the sample provider rather than from assay-based typing. Broader findings and caveats from the paper: How much clinical and demographic metadata was included differed by source and by participant, and the metadata was provided uncurated.

TCRbeta CDR3 regions were amplified from genomic DNA using the immunoSEQ Assay, a bias-controlled multiplex PCR. On the study's bioinformatics: Within the assay, amplification of reference gene primers was used to estimate how many nucleated cells each sample contained. To quantify the absolute abundance of each unique TCRbeta CDR3 rearrangement, sequence reads were collapsed and filtered. Productive Simpson clonality was computed per sample as the square root of Simpson's diversity index over productive rearrangements. The immuneACCESS repertoire file appears here via TCRdb, limited to in-frame rearrangements. These files lack a portion of the clones; in checked studies, under half of the deficit traces to unresolved V genes, and the cause of the others is not known. V, J and clone size reflect that table, while D and trimming were determined from the DNA. The sample table contains some 78,000 clones; only one count was recorded for less than 95% of them. About 1% of the sample comes from the top ten.

V is cut by 3 bases and J by 11 bases, and the space between the germline ends is 19 bases. From the germline V gene, CDR1 is MDHEN and CDR2 is SYDVKM. The CDR3 runs 14 amino acids, cysteine and phenylalanine included. Only the CDR3 part of the read is kept: 42 bases, read in frame from the first base. Whole blood was collected in K2EDTA tubes by collaborating institutions according to the institutions' own protocols. For TCRbeta analysis, collaborators shipped samples as frozen whole blood, isolated PBMCs, or DNA extracted from either of those sample types. Sequenced sample: peripheral blood. Here the chain combines TRBV28 and TRBJ1-2; possibly the D gene is TRBD1, per 6 matching bases. This receptor was obtained from a woman aged 45-65 years in a cohort sampled during active COVID-19. The CDR3 region has the sequence CASSFPPLQGGYTF. The sequenced DNA is TGTGCCAGCAGTTTCCCGCCGCTACAGGGCGGGTACACCTTC.